This T cell receptor (beta chain) was profiled in a study of control samples from healthy donors and cancer patients. Only in-frame clones appear in the TCRdb table, and some are missing; sequencing was by immunoSEQ multiplex PCR. The data show 150,000 to 200,000 clones, around 91% seen once. V trimming: 6 bases; J trimming: 0 bases; junction bases outside the gene matches: 10. Germline-derived CDR1 and CDR2 are LGHNT and FRNRAP. The CDR3 consists of 18 residues. This clone appeared a single time. Other DNA sequences within the sample encode an identical CDR3. V gene TRBV12-5 combines with J gene TRBJ1-5; TRBD1 agrees at 11 bases. Sequencing was performed on blood. This receptor was identified in a woman younger than 45 in good health. The CDR3 DNA is TGTGCTAGTGGGCCGGGACAGGGGGGCCCATTTAGCAATCAGCCCCAGCATTTT. Protein: CASGPGQGGPFSNQPQHF.